These 20 T cell receptor beta chains came from one sample sequenced in a study of T cell clonotyping in hematopoietic cell transplantation. Clones were sequenced by immunoSEQ multiplex PCR, and TCRdb holds only the in-frame ones, with some missing. This table holds 17,000 or so clones, roughly 70% found once. The source material was peripheral blood mononuclear cells. The source is a woman aged 55 to 70 in good health. Some clones in this sample may be carry-over from other donors' samples.

The rearrangement links TRBV6-6 to TRBJ1-6, with D unresolved. The CDR3 totals 15 residues. The germline gives CDR1 MNHNY, CDR2 SVGAGI (reference sequence). Trimming removed 7 bases from V and 3 bases from J, with 13 bases in between. CDR3 DNA: TGTGCCAGCATGGACGGAGACTTCTATAATTCACCCCTCCACTTT. Amino acids: CASMDGDFYNSPLHF.

This clone appeared once. The chain combines TRBV28 with TRBJ2-1; D is unresolved. Trimming shortened V by 3 bases and J by 4 bases, and 7 bases separated the two germline ends. Germline-derived CDR1 and CDR2 are MDHEN and SYDVKM. This CDR3 spans 13 amino acids. This chain's CDR3 is CASSLRRYNEQFF. The CDR3 bases are TGTGCCAGCAGTTTGAGGAGATACAATGAGCAGTTCTTC. The variable domain in full, completed from reference TRBV28 and TRBJ2-1, reads DVKVTQSSRYLVKRTGEKVFLECVQDMDHENMFWYRQDPGLGLRLIYFSYDVKMKEKGDIPEGYSVSREKKERFSLILESASTNQTSMYLCASSLRRYNEQFFGPGTRLTVL.

The V and J genes are TRBV5-8 and TRBJ1-2, with D unclear. CDR1 and CDR2 (germline): SGHTS, YDEGEE. The length of the CDR3 is 14 residues. Trimming removed 4 bases from V and 3 bases from J, with 13 bases in between. The CDR3: CASSLRATDYGYTF. Written as DNA, the CDR3 is TGTGCCAGCAGCCTGCGAGCCACGGACTATGGCTACACCTTC.

The chain uses TRBV5-1 and TRBJ1-2; possibly TRBD1 for D (5 bases). This CDR3 comprises 13 residues. Between the trimmed V and J ends, which lost 6 bases and 2 bases, there was a span of 11 bases. Germline CDR1 and CDR2: SGHRS and YFSETQ. The CDR3 DNA reads as TGCGCCAGCAATTCGGAGGGGAACTATGGCTACACCTTC. Protein sequence: CASNSEGNYGYTF.

The genes are TRBV29-1 and TRBJ1-2, with D maybe TRBD1 (5 bases). Germline CDR1 reads SQVTM; CDR2 reads ANQGSEA. Deletions cut 5 bases from V and 8 bases from J, with 15 bases between. The CDR3 has 12 residues. CDR3: CSVNVGPSGYTF. The CDR3 nucleotides read TGCAGCGTTAATGTGGGGCCGTCCGGCTACACCTTC.

There are a few counts of this clone. The rearrangement uses TRBV6-5 and TRBJ1-2; weak D call: TRBD1 (6 bases). The germline CDR1 and CDR2 sequences are MNHEY and SVGAGI. The CDR3 spans 14 residues. Trimming stripped 5 bases from V and 4 bases from J, with 14 bases between. The chain's CDR3 is CASSKSHRVYGYTF. The CDR3 DNA sequence: TGTGCCAGCAGTAAATCGCACAGGGTCTATGGCTACACCTTC.

This clone was counted a few times. The chain uses TRBV19 and TRBJ1-2; weak D call: TRBD1 (5 bases). This CDR3 has 14 amino acids. Germline V CDR1 and CDR2: LNHDA, SQIVND (reference sequence). V was cut by 6 bases and J by 4 bases, with 15 bases left in between. CDR3 coding DNA: TGTGCCAGTAGGTCGGGGGAAATGGTCTATGGCTACACCTTC. It translates to CASRSGEMVYGYTF.

The J gene is TRBJ2-7, the V gene TRBV4-1, with 7 bases lining up with TRBD1. Germline lookup yields CDR1 MGHRA and CDR2 YSYEKL. The CDR3 has 15 amino acids. V shed 4 bases, J shed 7 bases, and the junction held 13 bases outside the gene matches. CDR3 in DNA: TGCGCCAGCAGCCGTTCAGGCAGACAGGGTGATGAGCAGTACTTC. Translation: CASSRSGRQGDEQYF.

The genes are TRBV6-5 and TRBJ2-7, with D perhaps TRBD1 (7 bases). The CDR3 totals 15 residues. The V gene's germline CDR1 is MNHEY and CDR2 SVGAGI. V lost 2 bases and J 1 base, leaving 12 bases between the germline ends. DNA of the CDR3: TGTGCCAGCAGTTACGAGGCAGGGGGGTCCTACGAGCAGTACTTC. It translates to CASSYEAGGSYEQYF.

The rearrangement uses TRBV27 and TRBJ2-5, with TRBD2 matching 12 bases. Germline lookup yields CDR1 MNHEY and CDR2 SMNVEV (reference sequence). The CDR3 runs 14 residues. Trimming cost V 2 bases and J 5 bases; bases outside gene matches: 0. CDR3 in amino acids: CASSLGLAGETQYF. The CDR3 coding sequence is TGTGCCAGCAGTTTAGGACTAGCGGGGGAGACCCAGTACTTC.

The gene calls are TRBV6-5 and TRBJ1-1; the D is unclear. Germline CDR1 and CDR2: MNHEY and SVGAGI. The CDR3 loop spans 14 amino acids. Between the trimmed V and J ends, which lost 7 bases and 1 base, there was a span of 13 bases. CDR3 DNA: TGTGCCAGCAAGAGTGGGGTCGCGAACACTGAAGCTTTCTTT. It specifies CASKSGVANTEAFF.

The chain has TRBV5-6 and TRBJ1-4, with TRBD1 as a possible D gene (5 bases). Germline CDR1 reads SGHDT; CDR2 reads YYEEEE. The V gene lost 6 bases and the J gene lost 5 bases, with 14 bases spanning the gap. The CDR3 spans 14 residues. CDR3: CASNSGPWNEKLFF. CDR3 in DNA: TGTGCCAGCAACTCGGGACCGTGGAATGAAAAACTGTTTTTT. The whole variable domain, remainder taken from reference TRBV5-6 and TRBJ1-4, is DAGVTQSPTHLIKTRGQQVTLRCSPKSGHDTVSWYQQALGQGPQFIFQYYEEEERQRGNFPDRFSGHQFPNYSSELNVNALLLGDSALYLCASNSGPWNEKLFFGSGTQLSVL.

The V call is TRBV30, the J call TRBJ1-2; D not certain. Trimming removed 3 bases from V and 4 bases from J, with 3 bases in between. Germline values: CDR1 GTSNPN, CDR2 SVGIG (reference sequence). This CDR3 is built from 10 residues. The CDR3 DNA reads as TGTGCCTGGAGGACCTATGGCTACACCTTC. It encodes CAWRTYGYTF.

Only a few counts were recorded for this clone. The rearrangement uses TRBV9 and TRBJ2-7; 9 nucleotides agree with TRBD2. Germline trimming cut 1 base from V and 6 bases from J; bases unmatched to any gene: 8. Germline V gene sequence: CDR1 SGDLS, CDR2 YYNGEE. The CDR3 sequence is 15 residues long. The CDR3 loop is CASSVWSSGSGEQYF. The CDR3 DNA is TGTGCCAGCAGCGTATGGAGTAGCGGGAGTGGCGAGCAGTACTTC.

The rearrangement uses TRBV5-1 and TRBJ2-1; TRBD2 matches at 10 bases. The germline V gene encodes CDR1 SGHRS and CDR2 YFSETQ. J was trimmed by 9 bases and V by 0 bases; bases with no gene match: 6. This CDR3 is built from 15 residues. The CDR3 loop is CASSLASGGLSEQFF. The DNA of the CDR3 is TGCGCCAGCAGCTTGGCTAGCGGGGGCCTCAGTGAGCAGTTCTTC.

The V call is TRBV6-5, the J call TRBJ2-5; D gene ambiguous. There are 11 residues in the CDR3. V lost 9 bases to trimming and J lost 4 bases, with 9 bases between them. CDR1 and CDR2 from the germline V gene are MNHEY and SVGAGI. The CDR3 loop is CASRLGETQYF. The CDR3 bases are TGTGCCAGTAGATTGGGAGAGACCCAGTACTTC.

The gene calls are TRBV7-2 and TRBJ2-7; TRBD1 matches at 7 bases. The CDR3 extends over 16 amino acids. V lost 5 bases, J lost 3 bases, and 13 bases stayed unmatched. CDR1 is SGHTA and CDR2 is FQGNSA in the germline V gene. The CDR3 sequence is CASSGWIRDSFYEQYF. The CDR3 bases are TGTGCCAGCAGCGGGTGGATCCGGGACAGTTTCTACGAGCAGTACTTC.

V usage is TRBV5-4 and J usage is TRBJ2-2; 9 nucleotides agree with TRBD1. The trim removed 5 bases at V and 3 bases at J, leaving 8 bases unmatched. The CDR3 contains 16 residues. Germline-derived CDR1 and CDR2 are SGHNT and YYREEE (reference sequence). CDR3 nucleotides: TGTGCCAGCAGAACCACAGGGGGCGGATACACCGGGGAGCTGTTTTTT. This gives the protein CASRTTGGGYTGELFF.

This rearrangement joins TRBV4-1 to TRBJ1-3; D remains unclear. Between the trimmed V and J ends, which lost 1 base and 4 bases, there was a span of 2 bases. CDR3 length equals 12 residues. Germline CDR1 is MGHRA and CDR2 is YSYEKL. CDR3 residues: CASSQAGNTIYF. The CDR3 bases are TGCGCCAGCAGCCAAGCCGGAAACACCATATATTTT.

V usage is TRBV19 and J usage is TRBJ1-5; 9 nucleotides line up with TRBD1. CDR1 is LNHDA and CDR2 is SQIVND in the germline V gene (reference sequence). This CDR3 comprises 16 residues. V was clipped by 11 bases and J by 8 bases; unmatched bases: 19. Written as DNA, the CDR3 is TGTGCCGGGATGCCGTGGAAACCGTGGACAGGGGAGCCCCAGCATTTT. It yields the protein CAGMPWKPWTGEPQHF.